These 25 T cell receptor beta chains share one sample of origin, sequenced in a study of shared clonotypes between healthy human individuals. Produced via immunoSEQ multiplex PCR; TCRdb's table is partial and in-frame only. The data contain some 1.5 million clones, about 96% of them singletons. Sequenced material: naive CD4+ T cells sorted from blood. Subset denoted: CD45RA+ positively selected. The receptors come from a man younger than 40 in good health.

Concerning this clone itself: Other DNA sequences of this sample code for an identical CDR3. This chain connects TRBV18 to TRBJ2-2; D is unresolved. V lost 0 bases and J lost 6, with 2 bases in between. The CDR3 is made up of 12 amino acids. Germline CDR1 KGHSH, CDR2 LQKENI. The CDR3 DNA sequence: TGTGCCAGCTCACCACCGTCCGGGGAGCTGTTTTTT. Translated: CASSPPSGELFF.

The J gene is TRBJ2-2, the V gene TRBV5-5; TRBD1 agrees at 7 bases. Germline CDR1 reads SGHKS; CDR2 reads YYEKEE (reference sequence). V lost 1 base to trimming and J lost 6 bases; unmatched junction nucleotides: 6. There are 15 residues in the CDR3. In DNA, the CDR3 is TGTGCCAGCAGCTTGCGGGACAGTGAACCCGGGGAGCTGTTTTTT. Encoded protein: CASSLRDSEPGELFF.

The table lists this clone with a count of one. The V call is TRBV27, the J call TRBJ2-7, with 11 bases identical to TRBD1. The CDR3 consists of 14 residues. CDR1 and CDR2 (germline): MNHEY, SMNVEV (reference sequence). Germline trimming cut 5 bases from V and 3 bases from J; bases unmatched to any gene: 3. CDR3 DNA: TGTGCCAGCAGTCGGACAGGGGGCGGCTACGAGCAGTACTTC. It encodes CASSRTGGGYEQYF.

This clone appeared a single time. The chain joins TRBV7-8 to TRBJ1-2, with 9 bases that match TRBD1. Germline CDR1 SGHVS, CDR2 FQNEAQ. V was clipped by 5 bases and J by 5 bases; unmatched bases: 9. The CDR3 is made up of 15 amino acids. CDR3 bases: TGTGCCAGCAGCCCCCAGGACAGGGGAACATATGGCTACACCTTC. This sequence encodes CASSPQDRGTYGYTF.

The chain couples TRBV6-5 to TRBJ2-7; D is perhaps TRBD2 (6 bases). This CDR3 is built from 14 residues. CDR1 MNHEY and CDR2 SVGAGI come from the germline V gene. Trimming stripped 5 bases from V and 6 bases from J, with 17 bases between. The CDR3 coding sequence is TGTGCCAGCAGTCGTCCGGGCGGAGCGGGCGAGCAGTACTTC. Translated, it gives CASSRPGGAGEQYF.

The CDR3 here is CASSPQGNSNQPQHF. The CDR3 bases are TGTGCCAGCAGCCCACAGGGAAATAGCAATCAGCCCCAGCATTTT. The chain carries TRBV7-2 and TRBJ1-5; D is possibly TRBD1 (6 bases). The CDR3 runs to 15 residues. V lost 5 bases, J lost 0 bases, and 11 bases lay in between. The germline CDR1 and CDR2 sequences are SGHTA and FQGNSA.

The J gene is TRBJ2-7, the V gene TRBV27; perhaps TRBD2 as D (6 bases). This CDR3 region has 19 residues. The V end lost 3 bases, the J end lost 2 bases, and 26 bases lay between the germline ends. The germline V gene has CDR1 MNHEY and CDR2 SMNVEV (reference sequence). The CDR3 bases are TGTGCCAGCAGTTTCCTCTCCATCCCGGGGGACCTTCGGACCTACGAGCAGTACTTC. Translating gives CASSFLSIPGDLRTYEQYF.

This clone was detected ten times or more. The V call is TRBV7-2, the J call TRBJ2-1; 8 nucleotides line up with TRBD2. In germline, CDR1 is SGHTA, CDR2 FQGNSA. This CDR3 spans 17 amino acids. J was trimmed by 2 bases and V by 1 base; bases with no gene match: 7. CDR3 in DNA: TGTGCCAGCAGCTTAGACTCGGGAGGGTTTACCTACAATGAGCAGTTCTTC. The encoded protein is CASSLDSGGFTYNEQFF.

J is TRBJ1-1 and V is TRBV25-1; 8 positions match TRBD1. This CDR3 is 14 amino acids long. V dropped 4 bases and J dropped 4; count of bases not matched to a gene: 5. Germline-derived CDR1 and CDR2 are MGHDK and SYGVNS. The CDR3 nucleotides are TGTGCCAGCAGTGGCCCTGGGACAGGCACTGAAGCTTTCTTT. It specifies CASSGPGTGTEAFF.

As regards this clone: Other DNA sequences from this sample encode an identical CDR3 as well. This chain connects TRBV5-5 to TRBJ2-4; D ambiguous. From germline, CDR1 is SGHKS and CDR2 YYEKEE (reference sequence). Between the trimmed V and J ends, which lost 1 base and 0 bases, there was a span of 8 bases. CDR3 size: 15 residues. The CDR3 DNA reads as TGTGCCAGCAGCTTGACAGTAGTAGCCAAAAACATTCAGTACTTC. The encoded protein is CASSLTVVAKNIQYF.

The rearrangement joins TRBV19 to TRBJ2-5; D assignment may be TRBD1 or TRBD2 (5 bases each). Germline assignment: CDR1 LNHDA and CDR2 SQIVND (reference sequence). V gave up 8 bases and J gave up 5 bases, with 21 bases separating them. This CDR3 has 15 amino acids. The CDR3, as DNA: TGTGCCAGTGGGGCCTGGGACCCCCGACAGGAGACCCAGTACTTC. The encoded protein is CASGAWDPRQETQYF.

The chain combines TRBV7-9 with TRBJ1-4; perhaps TRBD1 as D (6 bases). There are 14 residues in the CDR3. CDR1 is SEHNR, CDR2 FQNEAQ, per germline (reference sequence). The V gene lost 1 base and the J gene lost 5 bases, with 8 bases spanning the gap. The CDR3: CASSLGQVNEKLFF. The CDR3 nucleotides are TGTGCCAGCAGCTTAGGACAGGTCAATGAAAAACTGTTTTTT.

The chain carries TRBV15 and TRBJ2-5; no clear D gene. Trimming removed 1 base from V and 4 bases from J, with 7 bases in between. From germline, CDR1 is LNHNV and CDR2 YYDKDF (reference sequence). The CDR3 has 13 residues. For the CDR3, the DNA is TGTGCCACCAGCAGAGCGCGGTTAGAGACCCAGTACTTC. Amino acids: CATSRARLETQYF.

This chain links TRBV28 with TRBJ2-7; TRBD1 agrees at 8 bases. The CDR3 consists of 13 residues. Germline V lookup: CDR1 MDHEN, CDR2 SYDVKM. V gave up 6 bases and J gave up 3 bases; unmatched junction bases: 4. In DNA, the CDR3 is TGTGCCAGCAGGACAGGGACAGGCTACGAGCAGTACTTC. Translating gives CASRTGTGYEQYF.

The rearrangement joins TRBV11-1 to TRBJ2-2; the D is unclear. Germline V gives CDR1 SGHAT, CDR2 FQDESV (reference sequence). Trimming took 3 bases from V and 5 from J, leaving 7 bases between them. The CDR3 has 13 residues. CDR3 sequence reads: CASSFRWTGELFF. For the CDR3, the DNA is TGTGCCAGCAGCTTCCGGTGGACCGGGGAGCTGTTTTTT.

The chain combines TRBV7-6 with TRBJ2-3, with 12 bases aligning to TRBD2. The CDR3 runs 16 residues. Trimming took 5 bases from V and 3 from J; bases not matched to a gene: 6. Germline V gene lookup returns CDR1 SGHVS and CDR2 FNYEAQ. The CDR3 coding sequence is TGTGCCAGCAGCCTGACTAGCGGGAGCCGTACAGATACGCAGTATTTT. Encoded protein: CASSLTSGSRTDTQYF. Together with reference TRBV7-6 and TRBJ2-3, the CDR3 gives the full variable domain: GAGVSQSPRYKVTKRGQDVALRCDPISGHVSLYWYRQALGQGPEFLTYFNYEAQQDKSGLPNDRFSAERPEGSISTLTIQRTEQRDSAMYRCASSLTSGSRTDTQYFGPGTRLTVL.

This clone appeared once. J is TRBJ2-3 and V is TRBV9; D not resolved. The V end lost 4 bases, the J end lost 6 bases, and 12 bases lay between the germline ends. Germline V gene sequence: CDR1 SGDLS, CDR2 YYNGEE. The CDR3 runs 13 residues. DNA of the CDR3: TGTGCCAGCAGCTTTTCACCATCGGATACGCAGTATTTT. Translation gives CASSFSPSDTQYF.

The CDR3 sequence: CASSQRGTGIGYTF. CDR3 bases: TGTGCCAGCAGCCAGCGAGGGACAGGGATTGGCTACACCTTC. The rearrangement links TRBV14 to TRBJ1-2, with 9 bases lining up with TRBD1. V lost 3 bases and J lost 7; bases outside the gene matches: 6. Germline V CDR1 and CDR2: SGHDN, FVKESK. The CDR3 has 14 amino acids.

The chain links TRBV9 to TRBJ2-7; TRBD1 aligns across 9 bases. This CDR3 is 18 amino acids long. Germline V gene sequence: CDR1 SGDLS, CDR2 YYNGEE. V shed 5 bases and J 5 bases; nucleotides not matched to a gene: 20. CDR3 amino acids: CASSSPRWAGQGWHEQYF. Written as DNA, the CDR3 is TGTGCCAGCAGTTCCCCCCGGTGGGCGGGACAGGGATGGCACGAGCAGTACTTC.

This clone appeared a single time. The CDR3: CASSLRESVSYEQYF. Here the CDR3 DNA reads TGTGCCAGCAGCTTAAGGGAAAGTGTGTCCTACGAGCAGTACTTC. This rearrangement joins TRBV7-9 to TRBJ2-7; unclear D gene. CDR3 length: 15 residues. V lost 2 bases and J 1 base, leaving 12 bases between the germline ends. The germline V gene encodes CDR1 SEHNR and CDR2 FQNEAQ (reference sequence). The whole variable domain, remainder taken from reference TRBV7-9 and TRBJ2-7, is DTGVSQNPRHKITKRGQNVTFRCDPISEHNRLYWYRQTLGQGPEFLTYFQNEAQLEKSRLLSDRFSAERPKGSFSTLEIQRTEQGDSAMYLCASSLRESVSYEQYFGPGTRLTVT.

This chain joins TRBV2 and TRBJ2-3; D is perhaps TRBD1 (6 bases). Deletions cut 4 bases from V and 2 bases from J, with 19 bases between. Germline V gene data show CDR1 as SNHLY and CDR2 as FYNNEI. This CDR3 is built from 17 residues. The CDR3: CASSATGSRLSTDTQYF. In DNA form, the CDR3 reads TGTGCCAGCAGTGCCACAGGGTCCCGCCTGTCCACAGATACGCAGTATTTT. The whole variable domain, filled in from reference TRBV2 and TRBJ2-3, reads EPEVTQTPSHQVTQMGQEVILRCVPISNHLYFYWYRQILGQKVEFLVSFYNNEISEKSEIFDDQFSVERPDGSNFTLKIRSTKLEDSAMYFCASSATGSRLSTDTQYFGPGTRLTVL.

This clone was seen once. The rearrangement uses TRBV5-1 and TRBJ2-7, with 14 bases aligning to TRBD2. The germline V gene has CDR1 SGHRS and CDR2 YFSETQ. This CDR3 has 16 residues. Trimming removed 4 bases from V and 4 bases from J; junction bases left unmatched: 7. The DNA for the CDR3 is TGCGCCAGCAGCGTGGGGACTAGCGGGAGAGTATACGAGCAGTACTTC. As protein: CASSVGTSGRVYEQYF.

The V gene is TRBV9, the J gene TRBJ2-7; D uncertain. Germline-derived CDR1 and CDR2 are SGDLS and YYNGEE. V was clipped by 4 bases and J by 0 bases, with 11 bases between them. The CDR3 extends over 14 amino acids. DNA of the CDR3: TGTGCCAGCAGCCCTGACTCGACCTCCTACGAGCAGTACTTC. Protein product: CASSPDSTSYEQYF.

CDR3 bases: TGTGCCAGCAGTGATGCAGGGGGGAATCAGCCCCAGCATTTT. It is translated as CASSDAGGNQPQHF. The chain carries TRBV6-1 and TRBJ1-5, with 7 bases identical to TRBD1. V dropped 3 bases and J dropped 4; count of bases not matched to a gene: 3. The CDR3 consists of 14 residues. CDR1 is MNHNS and CDR2 is SASEGT in the germline V gene.

V and J are TRBV30 and TRBJ1-1; D is ambiguous. The CDR3 is 15 amino acids. Germline CDR1 GTSNPN, CDR2 SVGIG (reference sequence). V was shortened by 0 bases and J by 1 base, with 12 bases between the two germline ends. CDR3 nucleotide sequence: TGTGCCTGGAGTGTTCCCTACTTGGGGAACACTGAAGCTTTCTTT. As protein: CAWSVPYLGNTEAFF.